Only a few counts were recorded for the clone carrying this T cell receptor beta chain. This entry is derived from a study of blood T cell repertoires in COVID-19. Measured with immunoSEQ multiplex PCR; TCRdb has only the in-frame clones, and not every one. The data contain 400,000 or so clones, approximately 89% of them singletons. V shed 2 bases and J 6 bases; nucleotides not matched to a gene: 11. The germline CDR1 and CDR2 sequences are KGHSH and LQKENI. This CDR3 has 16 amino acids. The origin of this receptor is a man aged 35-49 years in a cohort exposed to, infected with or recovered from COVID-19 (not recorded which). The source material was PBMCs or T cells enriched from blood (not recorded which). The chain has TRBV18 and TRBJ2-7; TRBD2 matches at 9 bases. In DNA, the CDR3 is TGTGCCAGCTCACCAGTTGGCCCGGGGACTAGCTCCGAGCAGTACTTC. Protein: CASSPVGPGTSSEQYF. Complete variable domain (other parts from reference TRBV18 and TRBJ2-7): NAGVMQNPRHLVRRRGQEARLRCSPMKGHSHVYWYRQLPEEGLKFMVYLQKENIIDESGMPKERFSAEFPKEGPSILRIQQVVRGDSAAYFCASSPVGPGTSSEQYFGPGTRLTVT.